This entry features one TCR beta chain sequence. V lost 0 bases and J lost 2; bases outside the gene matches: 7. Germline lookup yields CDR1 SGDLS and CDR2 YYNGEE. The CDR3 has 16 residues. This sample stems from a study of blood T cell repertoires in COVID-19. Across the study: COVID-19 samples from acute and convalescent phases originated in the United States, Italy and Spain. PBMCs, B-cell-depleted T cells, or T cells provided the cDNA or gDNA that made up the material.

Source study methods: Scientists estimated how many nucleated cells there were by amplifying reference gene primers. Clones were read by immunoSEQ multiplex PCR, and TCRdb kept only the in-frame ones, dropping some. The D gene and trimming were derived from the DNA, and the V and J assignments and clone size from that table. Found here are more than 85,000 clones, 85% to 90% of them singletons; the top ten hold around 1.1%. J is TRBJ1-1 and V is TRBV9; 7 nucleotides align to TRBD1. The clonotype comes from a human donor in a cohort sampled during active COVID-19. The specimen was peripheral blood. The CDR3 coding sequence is TGTGCCAGCAGCGTAGCTAGGGACAGATTAAACACTGAAGCTTTCTTT. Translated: CASSVARDRLNTEAFF.